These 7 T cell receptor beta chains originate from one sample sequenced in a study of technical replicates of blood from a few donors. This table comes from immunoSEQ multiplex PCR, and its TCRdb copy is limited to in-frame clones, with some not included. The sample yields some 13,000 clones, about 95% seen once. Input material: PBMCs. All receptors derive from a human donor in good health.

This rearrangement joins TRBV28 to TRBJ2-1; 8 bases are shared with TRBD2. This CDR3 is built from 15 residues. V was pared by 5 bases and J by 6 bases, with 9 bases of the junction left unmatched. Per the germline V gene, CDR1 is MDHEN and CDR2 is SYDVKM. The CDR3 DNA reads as TGTGCCAGCAGTGGTCCGGGAGGGTTGGGCAATGAGCAGTTCTTC. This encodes CASSGPGGLGNEQFF.

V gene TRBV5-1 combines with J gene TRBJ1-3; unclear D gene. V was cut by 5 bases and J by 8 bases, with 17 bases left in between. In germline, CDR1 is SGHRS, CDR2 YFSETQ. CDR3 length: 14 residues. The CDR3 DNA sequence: TGCGCCAGCAGTTTAGTAACGAGGGTGGACACCATATATTTT. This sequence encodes CASSLVTRVDTIYF.

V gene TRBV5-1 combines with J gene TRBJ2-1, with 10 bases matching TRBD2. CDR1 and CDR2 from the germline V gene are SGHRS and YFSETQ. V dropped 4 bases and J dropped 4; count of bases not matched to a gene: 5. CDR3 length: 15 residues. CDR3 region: CASSPTSGAYNEQFF. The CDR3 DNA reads TGCGCCAGCAGCCCCACTAGCGGGGCTTACAATGAGCAGTTCTTC. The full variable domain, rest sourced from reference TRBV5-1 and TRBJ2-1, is KAGVTQTPRYLIKTRGQQVTLSCSPISGHRSVSWYQQTPGQGLQFLFEYFSETQRNKGNFPGRFSGRQFSNSRSEMNVSTLELGDSALYLCASSPTSGAYNEQFFGPGTRLTVL.

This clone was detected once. The CDR3 DNA sequence: TGTGCCAGCAGGACCGGGACAGGGGGTAGTAGTACTGAAGCTTTCTTT. This codes for CASRTGTGGSSTEAFF. The chain carries TRBV27 and TRBJ1-1; 11 nucleotides agree with TRBD1. The CDR3 contains 16 residues. Trimming cost V 6 bases and J 5 bases; bases outside gene matches: 11. Germline lookup yields CDR1 MNHEY and CDR2 SMNVEV (reference sequence).

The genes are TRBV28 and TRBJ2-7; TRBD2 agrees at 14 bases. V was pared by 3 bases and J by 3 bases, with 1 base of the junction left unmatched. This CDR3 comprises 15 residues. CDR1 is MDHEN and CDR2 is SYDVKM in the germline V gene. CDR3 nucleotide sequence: TGTGCCAGCAGTTTCGGGACTAGCGGGAGCTACGAGCAGTACTTC. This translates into CASSFGTSGSYEQYF.

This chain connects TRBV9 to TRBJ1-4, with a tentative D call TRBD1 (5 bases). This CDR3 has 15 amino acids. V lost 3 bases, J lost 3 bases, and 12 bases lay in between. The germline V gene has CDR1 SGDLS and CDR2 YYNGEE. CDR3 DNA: TGTGCCAGCAGCGCACGGAGGGGACCTAATGAAAAACTGTTTTTT. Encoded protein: CASSARRGPNEKLFF.

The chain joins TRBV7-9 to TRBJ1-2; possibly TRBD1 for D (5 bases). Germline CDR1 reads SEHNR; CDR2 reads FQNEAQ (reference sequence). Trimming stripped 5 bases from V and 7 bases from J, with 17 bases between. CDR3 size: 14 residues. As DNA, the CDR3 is TGTGCCAGCAGCGTAACCGCCCAGGGTGGTGGCTACACCTTC. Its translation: CASSVTAQGGGYTF.